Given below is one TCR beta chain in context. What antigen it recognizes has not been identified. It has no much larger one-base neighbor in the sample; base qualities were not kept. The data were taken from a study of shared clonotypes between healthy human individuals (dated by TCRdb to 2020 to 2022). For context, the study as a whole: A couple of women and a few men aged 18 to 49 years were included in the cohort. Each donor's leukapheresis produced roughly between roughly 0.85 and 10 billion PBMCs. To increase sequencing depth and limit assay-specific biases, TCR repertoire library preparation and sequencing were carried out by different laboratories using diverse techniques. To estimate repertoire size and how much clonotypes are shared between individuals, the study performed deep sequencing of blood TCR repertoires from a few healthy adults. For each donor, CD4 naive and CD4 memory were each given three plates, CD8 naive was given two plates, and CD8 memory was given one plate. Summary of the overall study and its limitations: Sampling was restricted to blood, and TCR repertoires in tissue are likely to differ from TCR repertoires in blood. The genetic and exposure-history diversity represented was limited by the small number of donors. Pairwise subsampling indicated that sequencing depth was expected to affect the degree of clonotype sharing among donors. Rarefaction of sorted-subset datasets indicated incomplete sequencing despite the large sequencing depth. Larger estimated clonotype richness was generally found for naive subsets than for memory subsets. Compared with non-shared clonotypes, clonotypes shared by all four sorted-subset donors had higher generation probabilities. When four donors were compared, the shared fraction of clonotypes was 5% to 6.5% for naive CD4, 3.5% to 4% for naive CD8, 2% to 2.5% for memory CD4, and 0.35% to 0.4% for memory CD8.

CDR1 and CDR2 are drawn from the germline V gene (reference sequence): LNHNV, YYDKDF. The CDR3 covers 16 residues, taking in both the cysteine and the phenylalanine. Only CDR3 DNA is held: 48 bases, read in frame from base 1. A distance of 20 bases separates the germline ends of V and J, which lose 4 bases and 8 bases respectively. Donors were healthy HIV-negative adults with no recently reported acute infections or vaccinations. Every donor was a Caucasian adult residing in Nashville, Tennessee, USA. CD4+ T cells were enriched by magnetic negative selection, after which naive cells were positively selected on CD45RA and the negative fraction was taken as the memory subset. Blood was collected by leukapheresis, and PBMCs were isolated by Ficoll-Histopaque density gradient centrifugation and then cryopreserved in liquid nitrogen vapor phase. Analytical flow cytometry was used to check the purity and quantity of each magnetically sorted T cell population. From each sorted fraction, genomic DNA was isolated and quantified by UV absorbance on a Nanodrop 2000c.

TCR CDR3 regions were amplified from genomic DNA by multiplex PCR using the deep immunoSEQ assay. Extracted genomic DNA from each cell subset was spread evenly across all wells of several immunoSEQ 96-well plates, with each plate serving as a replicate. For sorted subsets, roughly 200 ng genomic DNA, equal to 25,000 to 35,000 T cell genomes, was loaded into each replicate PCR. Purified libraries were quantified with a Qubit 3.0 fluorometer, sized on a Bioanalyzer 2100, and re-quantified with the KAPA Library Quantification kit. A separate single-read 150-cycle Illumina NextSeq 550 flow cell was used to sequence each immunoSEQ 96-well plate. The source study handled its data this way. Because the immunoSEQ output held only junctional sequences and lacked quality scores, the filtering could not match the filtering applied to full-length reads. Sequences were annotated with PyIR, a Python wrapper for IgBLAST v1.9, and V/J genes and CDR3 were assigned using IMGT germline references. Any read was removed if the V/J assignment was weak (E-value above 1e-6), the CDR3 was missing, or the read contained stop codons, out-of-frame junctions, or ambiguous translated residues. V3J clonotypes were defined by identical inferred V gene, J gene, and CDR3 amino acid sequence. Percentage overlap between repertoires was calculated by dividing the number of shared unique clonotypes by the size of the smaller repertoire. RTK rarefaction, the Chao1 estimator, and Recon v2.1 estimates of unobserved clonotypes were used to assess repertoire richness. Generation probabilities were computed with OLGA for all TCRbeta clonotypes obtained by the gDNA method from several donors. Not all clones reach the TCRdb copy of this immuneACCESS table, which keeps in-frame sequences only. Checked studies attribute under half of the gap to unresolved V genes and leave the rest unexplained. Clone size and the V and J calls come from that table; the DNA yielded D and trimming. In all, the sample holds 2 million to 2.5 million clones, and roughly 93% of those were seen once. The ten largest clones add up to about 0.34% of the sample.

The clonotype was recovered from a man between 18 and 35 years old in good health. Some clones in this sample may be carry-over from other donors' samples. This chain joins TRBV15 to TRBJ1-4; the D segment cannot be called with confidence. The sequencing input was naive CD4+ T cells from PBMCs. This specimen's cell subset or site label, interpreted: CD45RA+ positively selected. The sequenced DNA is TGTGCCACCAGCATCCCTCTAGGCCTCCCCGGAGAAAAACTGTTTTTT. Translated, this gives CATSIPLGLPGEKLFF.